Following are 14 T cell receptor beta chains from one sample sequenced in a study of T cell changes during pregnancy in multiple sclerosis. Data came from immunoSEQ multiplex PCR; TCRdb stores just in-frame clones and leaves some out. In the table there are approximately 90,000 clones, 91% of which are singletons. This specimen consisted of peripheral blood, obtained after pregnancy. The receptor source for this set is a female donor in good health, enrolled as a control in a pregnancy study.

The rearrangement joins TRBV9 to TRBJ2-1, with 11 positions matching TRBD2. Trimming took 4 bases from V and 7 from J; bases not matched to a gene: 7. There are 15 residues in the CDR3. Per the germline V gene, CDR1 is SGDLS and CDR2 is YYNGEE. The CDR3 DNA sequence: TGTGCCAGCAGCTTACGGACTAGCGGGCCAAATGAGCAGTTCTTC. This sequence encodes CASSLRTSGPNEQFF.

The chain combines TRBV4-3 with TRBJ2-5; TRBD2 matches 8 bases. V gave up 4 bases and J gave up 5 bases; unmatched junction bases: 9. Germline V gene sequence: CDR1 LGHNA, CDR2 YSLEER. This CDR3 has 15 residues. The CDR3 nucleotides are TGCGCCAGCAGCCGCCGCGGGGGGTTGCGGGAGACCCAGTACTTC. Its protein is CASSRRGGLRETQYF.

CDR3 sequence (DNA): TGTGCCAGCAGCTGGGGACTAGCCCGGGAGACCCAGTACTTC. Protein: CASSWGLARETQYF. V gene TRBV7-9 combines with J gene TRBJ2-5; 9 bases are a match to TRBD2. After removal of 4 bases from V and 5 bases from J, the junction contained 5 bases not matched to a gene. The CDR3 runs 14 residues. CDR1 SEHNR and CDR2 FQNEAQ come from the germline V gene (reference sequence).

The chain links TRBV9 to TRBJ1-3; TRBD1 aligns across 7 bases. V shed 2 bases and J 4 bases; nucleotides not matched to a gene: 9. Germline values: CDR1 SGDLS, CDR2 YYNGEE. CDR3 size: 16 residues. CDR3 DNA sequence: TGTGCCAGCAGCGTCACACCCACAGGGGCCGGAAACACCATATATTTT. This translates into CASSVTPTGAGNTIYF.

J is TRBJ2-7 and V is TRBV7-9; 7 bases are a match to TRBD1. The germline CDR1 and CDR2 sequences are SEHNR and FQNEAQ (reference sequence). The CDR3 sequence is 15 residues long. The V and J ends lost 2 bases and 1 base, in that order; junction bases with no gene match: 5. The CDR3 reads CASSLTGTVSYEQYF. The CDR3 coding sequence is TGTGCCAGCAGCTTAACCGGGACAGTATCCTACGAGCAGTACTTC.

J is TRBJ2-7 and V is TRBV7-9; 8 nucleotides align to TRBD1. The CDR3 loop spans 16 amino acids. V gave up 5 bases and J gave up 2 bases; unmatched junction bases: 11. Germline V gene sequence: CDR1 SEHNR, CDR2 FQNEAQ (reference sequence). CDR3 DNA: TGTGCCAGCAGCCCCAACAGGGGGAGACTTACCTACGAGCAGTACTTC. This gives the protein CASSPNRGRLTYEQYF.

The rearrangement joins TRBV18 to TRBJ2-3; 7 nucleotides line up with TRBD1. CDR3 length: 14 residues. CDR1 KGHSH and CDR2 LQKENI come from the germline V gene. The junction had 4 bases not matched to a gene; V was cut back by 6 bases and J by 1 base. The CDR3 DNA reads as TGTGCCAGCTCTCGCGACAGGGGCACAGATACGCAGTATTTT. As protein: CASSRDRGTDTQYF.

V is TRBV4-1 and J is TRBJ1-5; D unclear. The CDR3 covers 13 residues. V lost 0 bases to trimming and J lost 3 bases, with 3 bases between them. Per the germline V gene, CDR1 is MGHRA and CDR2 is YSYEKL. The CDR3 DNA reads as TGCGCCAGCAGCCAAGAACTCAATCAGCCCCAGCATTTT. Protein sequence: CASSQELNQPQHF.

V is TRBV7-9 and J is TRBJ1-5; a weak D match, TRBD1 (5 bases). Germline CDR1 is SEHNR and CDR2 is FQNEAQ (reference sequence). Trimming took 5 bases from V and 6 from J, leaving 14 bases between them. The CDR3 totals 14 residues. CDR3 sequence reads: CASSPGGISQPQHF. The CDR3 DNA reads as TGTGCCAGCAGCCCGGGGGGAATAAGTCAGCCCCAGCATTTT.

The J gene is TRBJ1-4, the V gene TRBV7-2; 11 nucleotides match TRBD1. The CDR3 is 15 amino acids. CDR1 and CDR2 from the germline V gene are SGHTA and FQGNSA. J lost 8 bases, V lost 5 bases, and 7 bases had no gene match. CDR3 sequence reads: CASSRRTGGREKLFF. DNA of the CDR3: TGTGCCAGCAGCCGACGGACAGGGGGCAGGGAAAAACTGTTTTTT.

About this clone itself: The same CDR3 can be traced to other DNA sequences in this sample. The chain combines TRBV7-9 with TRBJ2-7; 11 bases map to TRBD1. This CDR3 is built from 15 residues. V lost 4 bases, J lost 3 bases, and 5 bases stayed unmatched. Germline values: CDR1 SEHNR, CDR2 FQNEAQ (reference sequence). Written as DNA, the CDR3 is TGTGCCAGCAGCTCGAGGACAGGGGGCGTCTACGAGCAGTACTTC. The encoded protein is CASSSRTGGVYEQYF.

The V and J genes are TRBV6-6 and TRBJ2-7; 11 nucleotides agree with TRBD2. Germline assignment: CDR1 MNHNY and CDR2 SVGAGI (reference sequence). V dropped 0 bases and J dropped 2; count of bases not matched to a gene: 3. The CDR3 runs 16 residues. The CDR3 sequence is CASSYSKTSGTYEQYF. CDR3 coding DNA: TGTGCCAGCAGTTACTCGAAGACTAGCGGGACCTACGAGCAGTACTTC.

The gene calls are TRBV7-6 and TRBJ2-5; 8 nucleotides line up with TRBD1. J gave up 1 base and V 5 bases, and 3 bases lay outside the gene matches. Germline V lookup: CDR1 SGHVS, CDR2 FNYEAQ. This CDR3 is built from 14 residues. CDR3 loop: CASSGQGAQETQYF. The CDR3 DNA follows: TGTGCCAGCAGCGGACAGGGAGCCCAAGAGACCCAGTACTTC. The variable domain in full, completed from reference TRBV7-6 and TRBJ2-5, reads GAGVSQSPRYKVTKRGQDVALRCDPISGHVSLYWYRQALGQGPEFLTYFNYEAQQDKSGLPNDRFSAERPEGSISTLTIQRTEQRDSAMYRCASSGQGAQETQYFGPGTRLLVL.

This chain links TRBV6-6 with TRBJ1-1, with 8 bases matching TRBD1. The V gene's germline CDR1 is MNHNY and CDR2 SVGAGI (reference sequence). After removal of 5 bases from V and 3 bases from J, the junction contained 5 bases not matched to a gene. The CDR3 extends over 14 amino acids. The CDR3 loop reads CASSHGQGDTEAFF. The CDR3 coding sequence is TGTGCCAGCAGTCACGGACAGGGTGACACTGAAGCTTTCTTT.